This T cell receptor (beta chain) was recorded in a study of blood T cell repertoires in COVID-19. In the study overall: COVID-19 samples from acute and convalescent phases originated in the United States, Italy and Spain. PBMCs, B-cell-depleted T cells, or T cells were the source of the cDNA or gDNA that made up the material.

Looked up from germline, CDR1 is MNHEY and CDR2 is SMNVEV (reference sequence). The CDR3 extends over 15 amino acids. V trimming: 0 bases; J trimming: 4 bases; junction bases outside the gene matches: 6. At least ten counts were recorded for this clone. How the authors handled the data: How many nucleated cells were present was estimated from reference gene primer amplification. Method: immunoSEQ multiplex PCR; TCRdb's copy keeps in-frame clones and lacks some. V and J calls and clone size are as listed in that table; D and trimming were resolved from the DNA. The top ten clones hold around 20% of a sample with over 55,000 clones, approximately 90% of them seen once.

Sequenced: peripheral blood. This sequence originates from a woman older than 75 with acute or convalescent COVID-19. The chain employs TRBV27 and TRBJ2-7, with 7 nucleotides matching TRBD1. The chain's CDR3 is CASSLSLGQNYEQYF. Written as DNA, the CDR3 is TGTGCCAGCAGTTTATCTCTGGGACAGAATTACGAGCAGTACTTC.